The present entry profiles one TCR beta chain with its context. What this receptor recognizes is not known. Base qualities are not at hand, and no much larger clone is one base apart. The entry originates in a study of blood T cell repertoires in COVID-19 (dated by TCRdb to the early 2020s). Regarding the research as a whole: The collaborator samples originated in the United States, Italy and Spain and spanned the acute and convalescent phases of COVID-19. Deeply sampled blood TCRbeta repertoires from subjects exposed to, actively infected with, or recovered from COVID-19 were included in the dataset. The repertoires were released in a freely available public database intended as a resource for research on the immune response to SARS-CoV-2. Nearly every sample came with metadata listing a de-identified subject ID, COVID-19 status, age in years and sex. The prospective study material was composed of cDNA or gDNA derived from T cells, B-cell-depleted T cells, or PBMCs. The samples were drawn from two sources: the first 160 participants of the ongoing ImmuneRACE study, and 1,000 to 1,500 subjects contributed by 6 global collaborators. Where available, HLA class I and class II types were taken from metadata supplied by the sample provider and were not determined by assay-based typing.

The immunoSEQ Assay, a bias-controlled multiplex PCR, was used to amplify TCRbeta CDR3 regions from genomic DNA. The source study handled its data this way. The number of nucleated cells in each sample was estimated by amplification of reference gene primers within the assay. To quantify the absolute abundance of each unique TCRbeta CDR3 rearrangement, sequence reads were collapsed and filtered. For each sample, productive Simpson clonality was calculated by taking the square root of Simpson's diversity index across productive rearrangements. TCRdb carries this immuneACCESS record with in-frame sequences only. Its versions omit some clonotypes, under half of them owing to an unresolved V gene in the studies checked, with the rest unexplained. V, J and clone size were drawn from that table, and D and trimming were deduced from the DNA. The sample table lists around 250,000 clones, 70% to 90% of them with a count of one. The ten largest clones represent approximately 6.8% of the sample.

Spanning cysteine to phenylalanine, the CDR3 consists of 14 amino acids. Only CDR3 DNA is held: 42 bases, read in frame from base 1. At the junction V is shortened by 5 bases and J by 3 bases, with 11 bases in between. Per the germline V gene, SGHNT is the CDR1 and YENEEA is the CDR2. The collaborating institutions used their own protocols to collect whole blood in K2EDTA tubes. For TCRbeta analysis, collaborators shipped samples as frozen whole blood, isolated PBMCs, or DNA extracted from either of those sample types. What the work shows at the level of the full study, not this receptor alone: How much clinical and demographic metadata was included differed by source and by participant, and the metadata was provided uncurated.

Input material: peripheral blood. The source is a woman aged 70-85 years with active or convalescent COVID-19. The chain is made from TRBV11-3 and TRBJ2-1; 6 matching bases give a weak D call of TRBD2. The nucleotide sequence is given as TGTGCCAGCAGCCCCGTGGGGGGCTACAATGAGCAGTTCTTC. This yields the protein CASSPVGGYNEQFF. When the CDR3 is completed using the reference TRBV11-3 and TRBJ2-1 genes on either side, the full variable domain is EAGVVQSPRYKIIEKKQPVAFWCNPISGHNTLYWYLQNLGQGPELLIRYENEEAVDDSQLPKDRFSAERLKGVDSTLKIQPAELGDSAVYLCASSPVGGYNEQFFGPGTRLTVL.